This TCR beta chain was identified during a study of control samples from healthy donors and cancer patients. The data were produced by immunoSEQ multiplex PCR, yet TCRdb's version contains in-frame clones alone and is incomplete. The sample carries roughly 120,000 clones, more than 75% recorded once. V gave up 4 bases and J gave up 7 bases; unmatched junction bases: 8. Germline lookup yields CDR1 MNHEY and CDR2 SMNVEV (reference sequence). This CDR3 is built from 16 residues. The gene calls are TRBV27 and TRBJ1-6; 9 bases line up with TRBD1. The TCR originated in a woman in her 70s in good health. Sequencing was carried out using blood. As DNA, the CDR3 is TGTGCCAGCAGTTCAGCCTCGACAGGGGGAAATTCACCCCTCCACTTT. Protein sequence: CASSSASTGGNSPLHF.